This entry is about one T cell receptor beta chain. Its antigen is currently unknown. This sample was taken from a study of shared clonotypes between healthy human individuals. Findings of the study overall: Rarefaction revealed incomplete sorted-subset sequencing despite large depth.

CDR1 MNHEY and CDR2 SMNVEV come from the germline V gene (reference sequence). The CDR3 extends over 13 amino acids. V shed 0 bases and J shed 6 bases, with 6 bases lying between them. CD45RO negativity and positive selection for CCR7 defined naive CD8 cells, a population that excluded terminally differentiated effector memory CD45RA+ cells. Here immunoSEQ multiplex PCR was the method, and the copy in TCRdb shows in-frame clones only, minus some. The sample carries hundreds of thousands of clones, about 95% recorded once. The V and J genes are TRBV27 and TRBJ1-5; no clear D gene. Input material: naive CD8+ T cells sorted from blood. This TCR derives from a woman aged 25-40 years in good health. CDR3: CASSLSEAQPQHF. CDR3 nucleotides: TGTGCCAGCAGTTTATCGGAGGCTCAGCCCCAGCATTTT.